This T cell receptor beta chain originates from a study of human T cells and chemical hapten exposure. A single record per CDR3 protein comes from TCRdb applying MiXCR to the RACE reads. The sample lists approximately 260,000 distinct CDR3 sequences, roughly 8.9% seen once, with approximately 2.3% in the top ten. This clonotype was observed at least ten times. The antigen is undetermined. Germline values: CDR1 MNHEY, CDR2 SVGAGI. Trimming removed 2 bases at V and 5 bases at J, with 3 bases between. The CDR3 totals 11 residues. Study-level findings and limits: High-frequency TCRs, those above 1 in 1000, stayed the same after DPC sensitization.

Documented time point: pre-sensitization, week 0. Treatment described: therapeutic diphenylcyclopropenone sensitization with weekly scalp DPC. Here the sequenced sample was whole blood, taken in connection with sensitization to the hapten diphenylcyclopropenone (DPC). The genes are TRBV6-5 and TRBJ2-5; the D is unclear. The clonotype comes from a woman aged 35 to 49 with alopecia areata. Some clones in this sample may be carry-over from other donors' samples. The DNA of the CDR3 is TGTGCCAGCAGTTACGGGGAGACCCAGTACTTC. As protein: CASSYGETQYF.